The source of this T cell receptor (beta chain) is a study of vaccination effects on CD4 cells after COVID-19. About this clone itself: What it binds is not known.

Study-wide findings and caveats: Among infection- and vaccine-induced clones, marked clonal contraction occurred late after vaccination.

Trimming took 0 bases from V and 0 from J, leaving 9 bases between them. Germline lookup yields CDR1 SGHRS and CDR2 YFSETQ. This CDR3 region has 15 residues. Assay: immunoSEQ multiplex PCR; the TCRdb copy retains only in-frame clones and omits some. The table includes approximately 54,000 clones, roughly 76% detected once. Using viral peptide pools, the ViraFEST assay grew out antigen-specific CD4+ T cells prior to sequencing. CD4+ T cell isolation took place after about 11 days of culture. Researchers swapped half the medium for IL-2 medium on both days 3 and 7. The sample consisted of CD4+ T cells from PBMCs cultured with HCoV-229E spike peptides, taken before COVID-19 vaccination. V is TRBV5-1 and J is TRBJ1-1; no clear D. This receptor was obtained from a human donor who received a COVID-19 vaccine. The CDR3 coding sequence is TGCGCCAGCAGCTTGGAATCAGCGTTGAACACTGAAGCTTTCTTT. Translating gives CASSLESALNTEAFF.